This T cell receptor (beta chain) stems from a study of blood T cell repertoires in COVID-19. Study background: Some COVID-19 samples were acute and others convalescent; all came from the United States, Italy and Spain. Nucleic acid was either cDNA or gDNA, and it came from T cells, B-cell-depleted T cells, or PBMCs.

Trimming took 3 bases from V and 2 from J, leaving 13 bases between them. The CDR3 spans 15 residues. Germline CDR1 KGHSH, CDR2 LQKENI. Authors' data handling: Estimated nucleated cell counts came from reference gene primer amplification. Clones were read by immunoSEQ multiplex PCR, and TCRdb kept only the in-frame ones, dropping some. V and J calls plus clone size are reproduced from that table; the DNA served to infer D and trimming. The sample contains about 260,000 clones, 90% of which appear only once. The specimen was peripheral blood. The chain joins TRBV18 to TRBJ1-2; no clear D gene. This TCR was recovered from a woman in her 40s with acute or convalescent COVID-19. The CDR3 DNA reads TGTGCCAGCTCACCGGGCAGACAACTCAACTATGGCTACACCTTC. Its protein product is CASSPGRQLNYGYTF.